This TCR beta chain derives from a study of blood T cell repertoires in COVID-19. Study context: The study drew acute and convalescent COVID-19 samples from the United States, Italy and Spain. Nucleic acid was either cDNA or gDNA, and it came from T cells, B-cell-depleted T cells, or PBMCs.

V lost 0 bases and J lost 3, with 14 bases in between. Germline-derived CDR1 and CDR2 are SGHKS and YYEKEE (reference sequence). The CDR3 contains 16 residues. Authors' analysis steps: Reference gene primer amplification gave estimated nucleated cell counts. Repertoires were generated with immunoSEQ multiplex PCR, while TCRdb's copy carries only in-frame clones and drops some. For V, J and clone size, that table is used; D and trimming come from the DNA. The table lists over 130,000 clones, approximately 85% of them singletons. Sequenced input: peripheral blood. The gene calls are TRBV5-5 and TRBJ2-3; a weak D match, TRBD2 (5 bases). The sequence was collected from a man aged 50-59 years with acute or convalescent COVID-19. The CDR3 loop is CASSLGRPRGTDTQYF. As DNA, the CDR3 is TGTGCCAGCAGCTTGGGCAGACCGAGAGGGACAGATACGCAGTATTTT.